These 14 T cell receptor beta chains originate from one sample sequenced in a study of Graves' ophthalmopathy and Graves' hyperthyroidism. For repertoire sequencing, the TCR beta CDR3 regions were amplified from RNA transcripts. The library came from an HTBI-primed first-round RT-PCR and a second-round multiplex PCR. TCRdb processed the multiplex PCR reads anew with MiXCR; each CDR3 protein has one entry. The sample has some 350,000 distinct CDR3 sequences; roughly a sixth are singletons. The sequencing input was peripheral blood. Receptors originate from an adult woman with stable Graves' hyperthyroidism.

In its sample, this clonotype was seen many times. The chain links TRBV9 to TRBJ2-7; D perhaps matches TRBD1 (5 bases). CDR1 and CDR2 from the germline V gene are SGDLS and YYNGEE. V lost 0 bases and J 4 bases, leaving 14 bases between the germline ends. The CDR3 consists of 15 residues. The CDR3 sequence is CASSVAPGLQYEQYF. Written as DNA, the CDR3 is TGTGCCAGCAGCGTAGCCCCAGGGCTCCAATACGAGCAGTACTTC.

This clonotype occurred a few times. The rearrangement joins TRBV18 to TRBJ1-1; TRBD1 might be the D (5 bases). The CDR3 runs 13 residues. V was cut by 6 bases and J by 8 bases, with 16 bases left in between. Germline CDR1 and CDR2: KGHSH and LQKENI. The CDR3 sequence is CASSNIVGGEAFF. For the CDR3, the DNA is TGTGCCAGCTCCAATATTGTTGGGGGAGAAGCTTTCTTT.

Many counts were recorded for this clonotype. J is TRBJ2-5 and V is TRBV20-1; D is tentatively TRBD1 or TRBD2 (5 bases each). CDR1 and CDR2 (germline): DFQATT, SNEGSKA (reference sequence). The CDR3 is 15 amino acids. V lost 3 bases and J lost 7, with 21 bases in between. The CDR3 here is CSASGSRDPSRTQYF. In DNA form, the CDR3 reads TGCAGTGCTAGCGGATCACGGGACCCATCTAGGACCCAGTACTTC.

This clonotype has at least ten counts. The chain links TRBV24-1 to TRBJ2-7; D is possibly TRBD2 (5 bases). The CDR3 runs to 14 residues. Trimming removed 3 bases from V and 5 bases from J, with 13 bases in between. The germline gives CDR1 KGHDR, CDR2 SFDVKD. As DNA, the CDR3 is TGTGCCACCAGTGATAACAGTCTGAGGGACGAGCAGTACTTC. Translation gives CATSDNSLRDEQYF.

This clonotype occurred many times. The CDR3 nucleotides are TGCGCCAGCAGCGGGGGCCCAGGGCTCTCCTACGAGCAGTACTTC. It specifies CASSGGPGLSYEQYF. This rearrangement joins TRBV5-1 to TRBJ2-7; D is possibly TRBD1 (6 bases). Deletions cut 4 bases from V and 0 bases from J, with 14 bases between. CDR1 is SGHRS and CDR2 is YFSETQ in the germline V gene. The CDR3 sequence is 15 residues long.

This clonotype was counted many times. The CDR3 loop is CASSHLLGGQLTGELFF. The CDR3 DNA reads as TGTGCCAGCAGCCATCTTCTAGGAGGGCAGCTCACCGGGGAGCTGTTTTTT. The chain uses TRBV3-1 and TRBJ2-2; D perhaps matches TRBD2 (6 bases). Germline V gene data show CDR1 as LGHDT and CDR2 as YNNKEL (reference sequence). There are 17 residues in the CDR3. Trimming pared 3 bases from V and 4 bases from J, leaving 18 bases between.

The chain couples TRBV6-1 to TRBJ1-5, with D unresolved. The CDR3 has 15 amino acids. Per the germline V gene, CDR1 is MNHNS and CDR2 is SASEGT. The V gene lost 5 bases and the J gene lost 2 bases, with 13 bases spanning the gap. CDR3 amino acids: CASSPRGVRNQPQHF. The CDR3 DNA sequence: TGTGCCAGCAGTCCCCGAGGTGTTCGCAATCAGCCCCAGCATTTT.

This clonotype was observed a few times. This chain links TRBV19 with TRBJ2-7; TRBD2 matches at 14 bases. Germline CDR1 and CDR2: LNHDA and SQIVND (reference sequence). CDR3 length: 15 amino acids. V trimming: 5 bases; J trimming: 5 bases; junction bases outside the gene matches: 5. CDR3 in amino acids: CASSSEGLAGDEQYF. The CDR3 nucleotides read TGTGCCAGTAGTTCCGAGGGACTAGCGGGAGACGAGCAGTACTTC.

As for this clonotype: Its ends do not fully match the called genes, so a read error is possible. This rearrangement joins TRBV6-2 or TRBV6-3 to TRBJ2-4; 10 positions agree with TRBD1. Looked up from germline, CDR1 is MNHEY and CDR2 is SVGEGT. The CDR3 is made up of 14 amino acids. The CDR3 reads CASRRRTGGTIKYF. The CDR3 coding sequence is TGTGCCAGCAGGCGTCGGACAGGGGGGACCATTAAGTACTTC.

This clonotype was observed at least ten times. This chain connects TRBV5-1 to TRBJ2-7, with a tentative D call TRBD2 (6 bases). Germline values: CDR1 SGHRS, CDR2 YFSETQ. Trimming removed 6 bases at V and 2 bases at J, with 15 bases between. The CDR3 consists of 14 residues. CDR3 sequence: CASTRQPGAYEQYF. The CDR3 coding sequence is TGCGCCAGCACCCGGCAGCCGGGGGCCTACGAGCAGTACTTC.

This clonotype appeared many times. CDR3 loop: CASSQDPVAYNSPLHF. The CDR3 DNA sequence: TGCGCCAGCAGCCAAGATCCGGTAGCCTATAATTCACCCCTCCACTTT. The gene calls are TRBV4-3 and TRBJ1-6; D remains ambiguous. Between the trimmed V and J ends, which lost 0 bases and 2 bases, there was a span of 8 bases. This CDR3 is 16 amino acids long. Germline loops: CDR1 LGHNA, CDR2 YSLEER.

This clonotype has a count of ten or more. This chain links TRBV7-9 with TRBJ2-7; TRBD2 is a possible D gene (5 bases). The length of the CDR3 is 16 residues. Trimming left V 5 bases short and J 0 bases short, with 17 bases between. Germline CDR1 and CDR2: SEHNR and FQNEAQ (reference sequence). DNA for the CDR3: TGTGCCAGCAGCCCAAGCGGAGTATCTGGCTCCTACGAGCAGTACTTC. This codes for CASSPSGVSGSYEQYF. The full variable domain, its missing parts supplied by reference TRBV7-9 and TRBJ2-7, is DTGVSQNPRHKITKRGQNVTFRCDPISEHNRLYWYRQTLGQGPEFLTYFQNEAQLEKSRLLSDRFSAERPKGSFSTLEIQRTEQGDSAMYLCASSPSGVSGSYEQYFGPGTRLTVT.

J is TRBJ1-1 and V is TRBV12-3 or TRBV12-4; no definite D call. CDR3 length equals 13 residues. V lost 6 bases and J 1 base, leaving 9 bases between the germline ends. The CDR3 DNA reads TGTGCCAGCAGCCCTATAACGAACACTGAAGCTTTCTTT. As protein: CASSPITNTEAFF.

This clonotype was recorded many times. The chain uses TRBV24-1 and TRBJ2-5; D may be TRBD1 (5 bases). The CDR3 sequence is 16 residues long. Germline CDR1 and CDR2: KGHDR and SFDVKD. V lost 3 bases and J 3 bases, leaving 16 bases between the germline ends. In DNA form, the CDR3 reads TGTGCCACCAGTGATCTTAAATCGACAGAGGAAGAGACCCAGTACTTC. It specifies CATSDLKSTEEETQYF.